A selection of T cell receptor beta chains follows, all from one sample in a study of T-cell reconstitution after alpha-beta-depleted transplantation in children. TCRdb fed the PCR reads into MiXCR, producing one record per CDR3 protein. The repertoire includes fewer than 550,000 distinct CDR3 sequences, roughly an eighth of them detected once, and 14% sits in the top ten. Sequenced here: PBMCs, mostly from graft donor cells, sampled 180 days after TCRalphabeta/CD19-depleted stem cell transplant. These TCRs come from a female patient between 2 and 15 years old who had a stem cell transplant for aplastic anemia, so the T cells may come from the graft donor. The CDR3 runs from the conserved cysteine through the conserved F or W. D genes are given only for firm matches. Clone size is shown for a subset of rows, as once, few, many or a class of expanded clone.

D | J | size | V | CDR3 | DNA
TRBD2 | TRBJ2-5 | NA | TRBV18 | CASSRLAGEETQYF | TGTGCCAGCTCACGACTAGCGGGAGAAGAGACCCAGTACTTC
NA | TRBJ2-7 | NA | TRBV7-8 | CASSLVNWEQYF | TGTGCCAGCAGCTTAGTAAATTGGGAGCAGTACTTC
NA | TRBJ2-5 | many | TRBV18 | CASSPIYGQETQYF | TGTGCCAGCTCACCAATTTACGGCCAAGAGACCCAGTACTTC
NA | TRBJ1-2 | few | TRBV20-1 | CSATENYGYTF | TGCAGTGCTACCGAGAACTATGGCTACACCTTC
TRBD1 | TRBJ2-5 | many | TRBV29-1 | CSVEDDYRGWQETQYF | TGCAGCGTTGAAGATGACTACAGGGGGTGGCAAGAGACCCAGTACTTC
NA | TRBJ2-7 | NA | TRBV20-1 | CSARDGLGQYF | TGCAGTGCTAGAGATGGACTCGGGCAGTACTTC
NA | TRBJ2-6 | few | TRBV14 | CASSPSRNGANVLTF | TGTGCCAGCAGCCCCAGCCGCAACGGGGCCAACGTCCTGACTTTC
NA | TRBJ1-1 | few | TRBV9 | CARPMNLLNTEAFF | TGTGCCAGACCGATGAACTTACTGAACACTGAAGCTTTCTTT
NA | TRBJ1-1 | few | TRBV7-3 | CASSLTYYTEAFF | TGTGCCAGCAGCTTAACGTATTACACTGAAGCTTTCTTT
TRBD2 | TRBJ2-3 | NA | TRBV7-2 | CASSLGLAGGLADTQYF | TGTGCCAGCAGCCTTGGACTAGCGGGAGGGTTAGCCGATACGCAGTATTTT
TRBD2 | TRBJ2-3 | few | TRBV28 | CASSLWRVLADSSSTDTQYF | TGTGCCAGCAGTTTATGGAGAGTCCTAGCGGATTCCTCTAGCACAGATACGCAGTATTTT
TRBD2 | TRBJ2-5 | few | TRBV7-2 | CASSRTGLAGLQETQYF | TGTGCCAGCAGCCGGACGGGACTAGCGGGCCTACAAGAGACCCAGTACTTC
NA | TRBJ2-5 | few | TRBV5-1 | CASGTSGETQYF | TGCGCCAGCGGGACATCGGGGGAGACCCAGTACTTC
TRBD1 | TRBJ2-7 | many | TRBV11-1 | CASSSGQGAYEQYF | TGTGCCAGCAGCTCGGGACAGGGGGCCTACGAGCAGTACTTC
TRBD1 | TRBJ2-1 | NA | TRBV24-1 | CATSPDRGNEQFF | TGTGCCACCAGCCCGGACAGGGGGAATGAGCAGTTCTTC
NA | TRBJ2-1 | few | TRBV12-3/TRBV12-4 | CASSPFYNEQFF | TGTGCCAGCAGCCCCTTCTACAATGAGCAGTTCTTC
NA | TRBJ2-7 | NA | TRBV28 | CASSLSRVYEQYF | TGTGCCAGCAGTTTATCCAGGGTGTACGAGCAGTACTTC
TRBD1 | TRBJ1-2 | NA | TRBV6-5 | CASSYSGTGGEGYTF | TGTGCCAGCAGTTACTCGGGGACAGGGGGCGAGGGCTACACCTTC
TRBD2 | TRBJ2-1 | NA | TRBV3-1 | CACCQAPVGTSGRHEQFF | TGTGCCTGCTGCCAAGCCCCGGTGGGGACTAGCGGGAGGCATGAGCAGTTCTTC
NA | TRBJ2-5 | NA | TRBV11-3 | CASSLRMGTFGETQYF | TGTGCCAGCAGCCTAAGGATGGGAACTTTTGGAGAGACCCAGTACTTC
NA | TRBJ1-1 | many | TRBV12-3/TRBV12-4 | CASSFGGRTEAFF | TGTGCCAGCAGTTTTGGGGGGAGGACTGAAGCTTTCTTT
TRBD2 | TRBJ2-7 | few | TRBV5-1 | CASSLSRSGTYEQYF | TGCGCCAGCAGCCTTAGCAGGAGCGGGACCTACGAGCAGTACTTC